A single sample gave rise to the 18 T cell receptor beta chains below, sequenced in a study of T cells in Graves' hyperthyroidism and ophthalmopathy. Researchers took RNA transcripts and amplified the TCR beta CDR3 regions from them. Carried out on the TCR CDR3, a first-round RT-PCR used the HTBI primer set. TCRdb passed the multiplex PCR reads through MiXCR, listing each CDR3 protein once. The profile shows roughly 570,000 distinct CDR3 sequences, about 15% of them singletons. What was sequenced was blood. These receptors originate from a woman under 40 with Graves' hyperthyroidism.

This clonotype was counted many times. The chain uses TRBV5-1 and TRBJ2-1; TRBD1 aligns across 7 bases. This CDR3 contains 11 residues. Germline V lookup: CDR1 SGHRS, CDR2 YFSETQ. V was clipped by 7 bases and J by 15 bases; unmatched bases: 10. CDR3 sequence: CASSAGTDLFF. The CDR3 coding sequence is TGCGCCAGCTCCGCCGGGACAGATCTGTTCTTC.

The chain couples TRBV10-2 to TRBJ2-1; 13 bases match TRBD2. The CDR3 is 14 residues long. The V segment lost 3 bases and the J segment 13 bases; nucleotides outside the gene matches: 6. Per the germline V gene, CDR1 is WSHSY and CDR2 is SAAADI. Here the CDR3 reads CASSDLGLAGVQFF. The CDR3 nucleotides are TGCGCCAGCAGTGACCTAGGACTAGCGGGAGTTCAGTTCTTC.

The chain is built from TRBV6-2 or TRBV6-3 and TRBJ1-6, with D hard to call. The CDR3 contains 12 residues. Trimming took off 3 bases at V and 9 bases at J, with 6 bases between the two ends. In germline, CDR1 is MNHEY, CDR2 SVGEGT. CDR3 DNA sequence: TGTGCCAGCAGTTATGTGAGTTCACCCCTCCACTTT. Translated, it gives CASSYVSSPLHF.

This clonotype was detected many times. This sequence joins TRBV18 and TRBJ2-7, with D uncertain. Trimming pared 8 bases from V and 2 bases from J, leaving 13 bases between. From germline, CDR1 is KGHSH and CDR2 LQKENI. This CDR3 spans 13 amino acids. CDR3 sequence: CASSPPTTYEQYF. The CDR3 nucleotides read TGTGCCAGCAGCCCCCCGACCACCTACGAGCAGTACTTC.

The chain recombines TRBV19 with TRBJ2-1; 7 nucleotides line up with TRBD2. Germline V CDR1 and CDR2: LNHDA, SQIVND (reference sequence). V lost 5 bases and J lost 2; bases outside the gene matches: 9. This CDR3 is built from 16 residues. The CDR3 DNA follows: TGTGCCAGTAGTCCCTTCGGGGCGGGAGCCTACAATGAGCAGTTCTTC. This encodes CASSPFGAGAYNEQFF.

This clonotype showed up many times. The rearrangement uses TRBV11-3 and TRBJ2-3; D may be TRBD2 (5 bases). Germline values: CDR1 SGHNT, CDR2 YENEEA. This CDR3 has 17 residues. Trimming removed 0 bases at V and 3 bases at J, with 16 bases between. The CDR3 DNA follows: TGTGCCAGCAGCTTAGATTGCACAGACTATCCTACAGATACGCAGTATTTT. It yields the protein CASSLDCTDYPTDTQYF. Complete variable domain (other parts from reference TRBV11-3 and TRBJ2-3): EAGVVQSPRYKIIEKKQPVAFWCNPISGHNTLYWYLQNLGQGPELLIRYENEEAVDDSQLPKDRFSAERLKGVDSTLKIQPAELGDSAVYLCASSLDCTDYPTDTQYFGPGTRLTVL.

This clonotype was counted ten times or more. The CDR3 loop reads CASSLAWRTDTQYF. For the CDR3, the DNA is TGTGCCAGCAGCTTAGCGTGGCGCACAGATACGCAGTATTTT. The rearrangement joins TRBV5-4 to TRBJ2-3; D is unclear. Germline CDR1 is SGHNT and CDR2 is YYREEE (reference sequence). The V gene lost 2 bases and the J gene lost 1 base, with 8 bases spanning the gap. The length of the CDR3 is 14 residues.

This clonotype was recorded many times. This rearrangement joins TRBV27 to TRBJ2-3; D call uncertain. The CDR3 has 16 amino acids. Trimming left V 1 base short and J 3 bases short, with 14 bases between. Germline V lookup: CDR1 MNHEY, CDR2 SMNVEV (reference sequence). This chain's CDR3 is CASSLWASLGTDTQYF. The CDR3 coding sequence is TGTGCCAGCAGTTTATGGGCTAGTTTAGGTACAGATACGCAGTATTTT.

This clonotype occurred many times. The chain is built from TRBV6-6 and TRBJ2-7; 14 bases are shared with TRBD2. Germline lookup yields CDR1 MNHNY and CDR2 SVGAGI (reference sequence). The CDR3 extends over 17 amino acids. The V segment lost 0 bases and the J segment 3 bases; nucleotides outside the gene matches: 4. CDR3 region: CASSYSGLAGVYYEQYF. CDR3 in DNA: TGTGCCAGCAGTTACTCGGGACTAGCGGGAGTCTACTACGAGCAGTACTTC.

This clonotype has at least ten counts. The chain recombines TRBV5-6 with TRBJ2-1; 14 nucleotides line up with TRBD2. The CDR3 length is 15 residues. Germline CDR1 reads SGHDT; CDR2 reads YYEEEE. J was trimmed by 7 bases and V by 4 bases; bases with no gene match: 4. The DNA of the CDR3 is TGTGCCAGCAGCACCGGGACTAGCGGGAGTAATGAGCAGTTCTTC. Its protein is CASSTGTSGSNEQFF.

V is TRBV20-1 and J is TRBJ1-2; D not certain. The CDR3 is 12 amino acids. Per germline, CDR1 DFQATT and CDR2 SNEGSKA (reference sequence). V was trimmed by 0 bases and J by 8 bases, leaving 10 bases between them. This CDR3 reads CSARDTRGGYTF. CDR3 sequence (DNA): TGCAGTGCTAGAGATACGAGAGGGGGCTACACCTTC.

The chain recombines TRBV13 with TRBJ2-1, with D unclear. Trimming took 5 bases from V and 9 from J, leaving 11 bases between them. Germline CDR1 and CDR2: PRHDT and FYEKMQ (reference sequence). The length of the CDR3 is 12 residues. CDR3 region: CASSPIRAEQFF. In DNA, the CDR3 is TGTGCCAGCAGCCCAATCCGAGCTGAGCAGTTCTTC.

This clonotype was counted between two and nine times. CDR3 in amino acids: CASSSTSVHEQYF. The CDR3 nucleotides are TGTGCCAGCAGCTCGACTAGCGTCCACGAGCAGTACTTC. J is TRBJ2-7 and V is TRBV11-3; TRBD2 matches 8 bases. The CDR3 extends over 13 amino acids. With V trimmed by 4 bases and J by 5 bases, 4 bases remained unmatched. CDR1 SGHNT and CDR2 YENEEA come from the germline V gene.

This clonotype was detected ten times or more. The junction departs from the called germline gene at one end, perhaps through a read error. The chain is built from TRBV11-1 and TRBJ2-3, with TRBD2 identical over 8 bases. The CDR3 spans 15 residues. Germline V gives CDR1 SGHAT, CDR2 FQDESV (reference sequence). Here the CDR3 reads CASSLVLAGTDTQYF. Here the CDR3 DNA reads TGTGCCAGCAGTTTAGTGTTAGCGGGAACAGATACGCAGTATTTT. Complete variable domain (other parts from reference TRBV11-1 and TRBJ2-3): EAEVAQSPRYKITEKSQAVAFWCDPISGHATLYWYRQILGQGPELLVQFQDESVVDDSQLPKDRFSAERLKGVDSTLKIQPAELGDSAMYLCASSLVLAGTDTQYFGPGTRLTVL.

J is TRBJ2-1 and V is TRBV6-1, with D unclear. The CDR3 runs 15 residues. Trimming removed 3 bases at V and 3 bases at J, with 12 bases between. CDR1 is MNHNS, CDR2 SASEGT, per germline. CDR3 sequence: CASSDSETIYNEQFF. The CDR3 DNA reads as TGTGCCAGCAGTGACTCAGAAACGATCTACAATGAGCAGTTCTTC.

This clonotype was counted many times. The chain links TRBV6-2 or TRBV6-3 to TRBJ2-7, with TRBD1 as a possible D gene (6 bases). Per germline, CDR1 MNHEY and CDR2 SVGEGT. Between the trimmed V and J ends, which lost 6 bases and 1 base, there was a span of 13 bases. The CDR3 consists of 14 residues. This CDR3 is CASSGWTVSYEQYF. As DNA, the CDR3 is TGTGCCAGCAGCGGTTGGACAGTTTCCTACGAGCAGTACTTC.

The rearrangement uses TRBV4-3 and TRBJ2-5; D is uncertain. Between the trimmed V and J ends, which lost 1 base and 0 bases, there was a span of 9 bases. The length of the CDR3 is 15 residues. Germline V gene sequence: CDR1 LGHNA, CDR2 YSLEER. The CDR3 loop reads CASSQAGRYQETQYF. CDR3 coding DNA: TGCGCCAGCAGCCAAGCAGGCAGGTACCAAGAGACCCAGTACTTC.

In its sample, this clonotype was seen a few times. The chain carries TRBV6-2 or TRBV6-3 and TRBJ2-7; no reliable D call. The V and J ends lost 2 bases and 3 bases respectively, with 14 bases between them. Germline assignment: CDR1 MNHEY and CDR2 SVGEGT. The CDR3 length is 15 residues. Here the CDR3 reads CASSYNPSGHYEQYF. CDR3 DNA sequence: TGTGCCAGCAGTTACAACCCCTCCGGTCACTACGAGCAGTACTTC.